This T cell receptor beta chain was identified in a study of blood T cells in healthy people across ages. Looked up from germline, CDR1 is SGHRS and CDR2 is YFSETQ. The CDR3 consists of 15 residues. Unmatched junction bases numbered 7, after V lost 4 bases and J lost 4 bases. Healthy individuals of Caucasian origin from Russia, aged about 6 to 95, served as donors. This clonotype was recorded at least ten times. The use of a sample-barcoded 5' primer and a J-beta primer mix characterized a second PCR of roughly 7 to 12 cycles. A template-switch adaptor with 12 random nucleotides tagged each cDNA molecule. TCRdb itself ran the 5' RACE reads through MiXCR, one entry per CDR3 protein. The profile shows roughly 700,000 distinct CDR3 sequences, 32% of them singletons.

The rearrangement joins TRBV5-1 to TRBJ1-5; 8 nucleotides match TRBD1. The sample comprised blood. This sequence was found in a woman older than 75 in good health. The CDR3 nucleotides are TGCGCCAGCAGCCCGAGTGGGACAGGAAATCAGCCCCAGCATTTT. The encoded protein is CASSPSGTGNQPQHF.